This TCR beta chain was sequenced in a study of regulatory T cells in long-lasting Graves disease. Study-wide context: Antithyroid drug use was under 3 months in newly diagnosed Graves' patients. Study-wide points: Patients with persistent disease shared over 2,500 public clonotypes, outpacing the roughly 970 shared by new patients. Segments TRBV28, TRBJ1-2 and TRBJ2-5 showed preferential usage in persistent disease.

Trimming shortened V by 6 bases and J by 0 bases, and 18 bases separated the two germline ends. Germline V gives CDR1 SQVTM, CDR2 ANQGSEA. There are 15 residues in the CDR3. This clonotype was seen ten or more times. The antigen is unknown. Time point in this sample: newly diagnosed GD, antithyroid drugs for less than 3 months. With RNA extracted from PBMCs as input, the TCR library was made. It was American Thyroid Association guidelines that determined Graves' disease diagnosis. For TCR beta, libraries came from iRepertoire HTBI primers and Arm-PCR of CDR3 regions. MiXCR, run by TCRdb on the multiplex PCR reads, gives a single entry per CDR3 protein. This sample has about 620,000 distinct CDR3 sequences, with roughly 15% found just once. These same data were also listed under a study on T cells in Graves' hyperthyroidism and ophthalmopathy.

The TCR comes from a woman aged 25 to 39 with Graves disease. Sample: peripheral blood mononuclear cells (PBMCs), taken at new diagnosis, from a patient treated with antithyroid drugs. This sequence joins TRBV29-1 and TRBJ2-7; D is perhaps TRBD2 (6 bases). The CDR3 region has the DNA TGCAGCGTGGGTGTTGGAACTAGCAGCTCCTACGAGCAGTACTTC. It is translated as CSVGVGTSSSYEQYF.